The rows below give T cell receptor beta chains drawn from one sample of a study of blood T cells in healthy people across ages. In TCRdb, the 5' RACE reads were re-called with MiXCR into one record per CDR3 protein. In the table there are about 640,000 distinct CDR3 sequences, 35% to 50% of which are singletons. The sequencing sample was made of blood. All receptors derive from a man of 80 years or more in good health. Each CDR3 is given with its conserved first and last residue. D genes are given only for firm matches. For some rows the clone size is stated as once, few or many, or as a class when expanded; others skip it.

d_gene: TRBD2; abundance: NA; v_gene: TRBV7-3; j_gene: TRBJ2-1; CDR3aa: CASSLRTGGLAGRSYNEQFF; CDR3nt: TGTGCCAGCAGCTTAAGAACAGGGGGACTAGCGGGAAGGTCCTACAATGAGCAGTTCTTC
d_gene: NA; abundance: NA; v_gene: TRBV12-3/TRBV12-4; j_gene: TRBJ1-5; CDR3aa: CASSFEREGNQPQHF; CDR3nt: TGTGCCAGCAGTTTTGAGAGGGAAGGCAATCAGCCCCAGCATTTT
d_gene: TRBD1; abundance: NA; v_gene: TRBV20-1; j_gene: TRBJ2-3; CDR3aa: CSARDSRQGGDTQYF; CDR3nt: TGCAGTGCTAGAGATTCGAGACAGGGCGGAGATACGCAGTATTTT
d_gene: TRBD2; abundance: NA; v_gene: TRBV5-1; j_gene: TRBJ2-3; CDR3aa: CASSLDPLAGGRDTQYF; CDR3nt: TGCGCCAGCAGCTTGGACCCCCTAGCGGGAGGCAGAGATACGCAGTATTTT
d_gene: NA; abundance: NA; v_gene: TRBV20-1; j_gene: TRBJ1-1; CDR3aa: CSAETESRSKAFF; CDR3nt: TGCAGTGCAGAGACAGAGTCCAGATCAAAAGCTTTCTTT
d_gene: TRBD2; abundance: NA; v_gene: TRBV4-2; j_gene: TRBJ2-7; CDR3aa: CASSQSGTSGSNEQYF; CDR3nt: TGTGCCAGCAGCCAAAGCGGGACTAGCGGGAGTAATGAGCAGTACTTC
d_gene: NA; abundance: NA; v_gene: TRBV29-1; j_gene: TRBJ2-6; CDR3aa: CSVRRSGANVLTF; CDR3nt: TGCAGCGTGAGGCGCTCTGGGGCCAACGTCCTGACTTTC
d_gene: TRBD2; abundance: NA; v_gene: TRBV20-1; j_gene: TRBJ2-5; CDR3aa: CSATHSGKAYNEQYF; CDR3nt: TGCAGTGCTACCCACAGCGGGAAAGCTTACAATGAGCAGTACTTC
d_gene: NA; abundance: NA; v_gene: TRBV28; j_gene: TRBJ2-5; CDR3aa: CASSKGDKETQYF; CDR3nt: TGTGCCAGCTCAAAGGGGGACAAAGAGACCCAGTACTTC
d_gene: NA; abundance: few; v_gene: TRBV4-3; j_gene: TRBJ2-1; CDR3aa: CASSHGESEQFF; CDR3nt: TGCGCCAGCAGCCACGGGGAGAGTGAGCAGTTCTTC
d_gene: NA; abundance: NA; v_gene: TRBV5-5; j_gene: TRBJ2-1; CDR3aa: CASSLVVYEQFF; CDR3nt: TGTGCCAGCAGCTTGGTAGTCTATGAGCAGTTCTTC
d_gene: NA; abundance: few; v_gene: TRBV11-2; j_gene: TRBJ2-5; CDR3aa: CASSLTLGPIDEQYF; CDR3nt: TGTGCCAGCAGCCTGACCTTAGGGCCAATTGATGAGCAGTACTTC
d_gene: TRBD2; abundance: few; v_gene: TRBV7-9; j_gene: TRBJ2-5; CDR3aa: CASRPGGNLRETQYF; CDR3nt: TGTGCCAGCAGGCCCGGGGGGAACCTGAGAGAGACCCAGTACTTC
d_gene: TRBD2; abundance: NA; v_gene: TRBV7-2; j_gene: TRBJ2-5; CDR3aa: CASSLGGVFGEGQYF; CDR3nt: TGTGCCAGCAGCTTAGGAGGGGTATTCGGGGAGGGGCAGTACTTC
d_gene: TRBD1; abundance: many; v_gene: TRBV5-1; j_gene: TRBJ2-7; CDR3aa: CASSLGTGTGVDEQYF; CDR3nt: TGCGCCAGCAGCTTGGGGACCGGGACAGGGGTCGACGAGCAGTACTTC
d_gene: TRBD2; abundance: few; v_gene: TRBV20-1; j_gene: TRBJ2-3; CDR3aa: CSVRTSSTTSSTDTQYF; CDR3nt: TGCAGTGTCAGGACTAGCAGCACCACCTCTAGCACAGATACGCAGTATTTT
d_gene: TRBD2; abundance: few; v_gene: TRBV20-1; j_gene: TRBJ2-1; CDR3aa: CSAKVAGSYNEQFF; CDR3nt: TGCAGTGCTAAGGTAGCGGGATCCTACAATGAGCAGTTCTTC
d_gene: TRBD2; abundance: few; v_gene: TRBV7-2; j_gene: TRBJ2-1; CDR3aa: CASSYRTSGGLNEQFF; CDR3nt: TGTGCCAGCAGCTACCGGACTAGCGGGGGCTTAAATGAGCAGTTCTTC
d_gene: NA; abundance: NA; v_gene: TRBV7-2; j_gene: TRBJ1-2; CDR3aa: CASSPGGGGKYGYTF; CDR3nt: TGTGCCAGCAGCCCCGGGGGGGGCGGGAAGTACGGCTACACCTTC
d_gene: TRBD1; abundance: NA; v_gene: TRBV4-1; j_gene: TRBJ1-2; CDR3aa: CASSRTGGANYGYTF; CDR3nt: TGCGCCAGCAGCCGGACAGGGGGCGCGAACTATGGCTACACCTTC
d_gene: NA; abundance: NA; v_gene: TRBV12-3/TRBV12-4; j_gene: TRBJ2-1; CDR3aa: CASTPDYNEQFF; CDR3nt: TGTGCCAGCACCCCAGACTACAATGAGCAGTTCTTC
d_gene: NA; abundance: NA; v_gene: TRBV20-1; j_gene: TRBJ1-1; CDR3aa: CSASFGQIMNTEAFF; CDR3nt: TGCAGTGCTAGTTTTGGGCAGATCATGAACACTGAAGCTTTCTTT
d_gene: TRBD1; abundance: NA; v_gene: TRBV6-1; j_gene: TRBJ1-5; CDR3aa: CASNATHRGRGNQPQHF; CDR3nt: TGTGCCAGCAACGCAACTCACAGGGGAAGAGGCAATCAGCCCCAGCATTTT
d_gene: NA; abundance: NA; v_gene: TRBV7-2; j_gene: TRBJ2-7; CDR3aa: CASSLTRDEQYF; CDR3nt: TGTGCCAGCAGCTTGACTCGGGACGAGCAGTACTTC
d_gene: NA; abundance: few; v_gene: TRBV6-1; j_gene: TRBJ2-5; CDR3aa: CASSDPGRSAQYF; CDR3nt: TGTGCCAGCAGTGATCCTGGACGGTCGGCCCAGTACTTC
d_gene: TRBD1; abundance: NA; v_gene: TRBV6-5; j_gene: TRBJ2-5; CDR3aa: CASSYSNTRGQGRQETQYF; CDR3nt: TGTGCCAGCAGTTACTCCAATACTCGGGGACAGGGGAGGCAAGAGACCCAGTACTTC
d_gene: TRBD2; abundance: NA; v_gene: TRBV7-8; j_gene: TRBJ2-2; CDR3aa: CASSYNRLADTGELFF; CDR3nt: TGTGCCAGCAGTTACAACAGACTAGCGGACACCGGGGAGCTGTTTTTT
d_gene: NA; abundance: few; v_gene: TRBV6-1; j_gene: TRBJ1-5; CDR3aa: CASSRPRTRNQPQHF; CDR3nt: TGTGCCAGCTCTAGACCTCGGACACGCAATCAGCCCCAGCATTTT
d_gene: TRBD2; abundance: many; v_gene: TRBV7-2; j_gene: TRBJ2-3; CDR3aa: CASSSQLAGFADTQYF; CDR3nt: TGTGCCAGCAGCTCCCAGCTAGCGGGGTTCGCAGATACGCAGTATTTT
d_gene: NA; abundance: NA; v_gene: TRBV6-5; j_gene: TRBJ2-7; CDR3aa: CASSRGVGPDEQYF; CDR3nt: TGTGCCAGCTCCCGGGGAGTAGGTCCAGACGAGCAGTACTTC
d_gene: NA; abundance: NA; v_gene: TRBV7-6; j_gene: TRBJ1-1; CDR3aa: CASSQNSFGTEAFF; CDR3nt: TGTGCCAGCAGCCAGAATTCATTCGGCACTGAAGCTTTCTTT
d_gene: NA; abundance: NA; v_gene: TRBV28; j_gene: TRBJ2-3; CDR3aa: CASRPHGDSTDTQYF; CDR3nt: TGTGCCAGCAGGCCTCATGGGGACTCGACAGATACGCAGTATTTT
d_gene: TRBD2; abundance: NA; v_gene: TRBV5-5; j_gene: TRBJ2-7; CDR3aa: CASSLHSGDSSYEQYF; CDR3nt: TGTGCCAGCAGCTTACATAGCGGGGATTCGTCCTACGAGCAGTACTTC
d_gene: NA; abundance: NA; v_gene: TRBV7-9; j_gene: TRBJ1-6; CDR3aa: CASSPRGVYNSPLHF; CDR3nt: TGTGCCAGCAGCCCCCGAGGGGTTTATAATTCACCCCTCCACTTT
d_gene: TRBD2; abundance: NA; v_gene: TRBV10-2; j_gene: TRBJ2-7; CDR3aa: CASSESGLAALTSSYEQYF; CDR3nt: TGCGCCAGCAGTGAATCGGGACTAGCGGCCCTCACTAGCTCCTACGAGCAGTACTTC
d_gene: TRBD1; abundance: few; v_gene: TRBV20-1; j_gene: TRBJ2-7; CDR3aa: CSARPYSGGAFYEQYF; CDR3nt: TGCAGTGCTAGACCCTACTCAGGGGGCGCCTTCTACGAGCAGTACTTC